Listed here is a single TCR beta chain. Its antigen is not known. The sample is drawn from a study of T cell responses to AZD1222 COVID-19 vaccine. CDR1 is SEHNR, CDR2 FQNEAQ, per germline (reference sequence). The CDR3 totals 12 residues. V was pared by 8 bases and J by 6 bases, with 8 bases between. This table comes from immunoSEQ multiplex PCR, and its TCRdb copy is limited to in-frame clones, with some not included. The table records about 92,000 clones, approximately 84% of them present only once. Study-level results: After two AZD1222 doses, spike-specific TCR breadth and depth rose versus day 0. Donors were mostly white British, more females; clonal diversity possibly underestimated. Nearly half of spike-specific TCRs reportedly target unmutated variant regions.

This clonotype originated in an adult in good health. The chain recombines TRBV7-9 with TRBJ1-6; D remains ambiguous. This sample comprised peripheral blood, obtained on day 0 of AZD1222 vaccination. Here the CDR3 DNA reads TGTGCCAGCGCGGATAGTAATTCACCCCTCCACTTT. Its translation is CASADSNSPLHF.